The clone carrying this T cell receptor (beta chain) was found a few times. Its antigen remains unknown. This specimen belongs to a study of identical twins. General study findings and limits: Monozygotic twins shared more out-of-frame TCR alpha than recombination models predicted.

TCRdb re-analysed the 5' RACE reads in MiXCR, keeping a single row per CDR3 protein. The sample includes hundreds of thousands of distinct CDR3 sequences, 8.5% to 9.5% seen only once; the top ten take more than 0.75%. V was clipped by 1 base and J by 4 bases; unmatched bases: 5. CDR1 and CDR2 (germline): SGHAT, FQDESV (reference sequence). The CDR3 extends over 16 amino acids. The same specimen was also included in a second study, on yellow fever vaccine responses in identical twins.

The TCR comes from a woman in her late teens or twenties in good health. The chain recombines TRBV11-1 with TRBJ2-1; 9 bases align to TRBD2. The specimen sequenced was PBMCs. The DNA of the CDR3 is TGTGCCAGCAGCTTAGGCTTGCTAGCGGGATACAATGAGCAGTTCTTC. Translating it yields CASSLGLLAGYNEQFF.